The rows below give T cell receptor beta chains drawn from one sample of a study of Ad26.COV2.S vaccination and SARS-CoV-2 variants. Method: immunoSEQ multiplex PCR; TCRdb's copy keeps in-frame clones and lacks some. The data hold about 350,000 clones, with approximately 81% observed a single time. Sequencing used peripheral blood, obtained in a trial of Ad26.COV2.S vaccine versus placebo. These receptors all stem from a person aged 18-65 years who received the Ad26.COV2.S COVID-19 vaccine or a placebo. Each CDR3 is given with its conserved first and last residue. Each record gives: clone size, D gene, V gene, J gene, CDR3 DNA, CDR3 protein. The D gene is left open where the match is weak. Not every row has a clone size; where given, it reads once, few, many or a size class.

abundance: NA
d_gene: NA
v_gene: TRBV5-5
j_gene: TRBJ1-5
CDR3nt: TGTGCCAGCAGCTTGGCCAGGACAGTTCAGCCCCAGCATTTT
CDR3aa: CASSLARTVQPQHF

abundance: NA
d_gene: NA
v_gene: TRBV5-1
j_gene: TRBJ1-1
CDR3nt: TGCGCCAGCAGCCCTGAGGGGCTGGGGGGGGCTGAAGCTTTCTTT
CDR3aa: CASSPEGLGGAEAFF

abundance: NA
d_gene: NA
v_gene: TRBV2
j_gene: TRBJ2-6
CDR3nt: TGTGCCAGCAGTGATCAGGGTTACTCTGGGGCCAACGTCCTGACTTTC
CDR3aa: CASSDQGYSGANVLTF

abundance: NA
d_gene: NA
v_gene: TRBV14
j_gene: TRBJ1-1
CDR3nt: TGTGCCAGCAGCCACAGCTTGGGCACTGAAGCTTTCTTT
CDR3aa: CASSHSLGTEAFF

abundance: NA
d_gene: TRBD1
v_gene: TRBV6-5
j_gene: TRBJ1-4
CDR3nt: TGTGCCAGCAGCTCCGACAGGGTGTTCGAAAAACTGTTTTTT
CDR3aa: CASSSDRVFEKLFF

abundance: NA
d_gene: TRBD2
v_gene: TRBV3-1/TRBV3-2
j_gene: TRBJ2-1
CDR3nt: TGTGCCAGCAGCCAAGATCGGGGCTCGGGGGGGCTAGACAATGAGCAGTTCTTC
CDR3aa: CASSQDRGSGGLDNEQFF

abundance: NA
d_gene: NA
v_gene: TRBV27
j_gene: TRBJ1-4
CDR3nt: TGTGCCAGCAGTCCAATCGACTGGGGTGAAAAACTGTTTTTT
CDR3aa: CASSPIDWGEKLFF

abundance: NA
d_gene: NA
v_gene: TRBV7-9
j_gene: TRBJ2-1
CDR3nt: TGTGCCAGCAGCACCAGTTATCCCGGGACACGGGACAATGAGCAGTTCTTC
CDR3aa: CASSTSYPGTRDNEQFF

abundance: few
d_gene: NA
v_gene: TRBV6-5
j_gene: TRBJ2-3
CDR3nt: TGTGCCAGCAGTCCCTCGCGGGATACGCAGTATTTT
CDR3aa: CASSPSRDTQYF

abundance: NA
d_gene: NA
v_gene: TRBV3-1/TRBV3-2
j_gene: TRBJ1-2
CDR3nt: TGTGCCAGCAGCCGCCTTGCTGGGGAAAGTGTTGGCTACACCTTC
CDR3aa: CASSRLAGESVGYTF

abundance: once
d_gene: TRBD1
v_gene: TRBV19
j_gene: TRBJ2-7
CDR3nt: TGTGCCAGTAGTATAGTGGGGGACAGGTCCTACGAGCAGTACTTC
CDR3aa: CASSIVGDRSYEQYF

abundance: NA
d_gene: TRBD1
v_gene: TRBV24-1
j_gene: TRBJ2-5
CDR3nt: TGTGCCACCAGTGACCCCAGGACAGGGACCCCGCAAGAGACCCAGTACTTC
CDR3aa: CATSDPRTGTPQETQYF

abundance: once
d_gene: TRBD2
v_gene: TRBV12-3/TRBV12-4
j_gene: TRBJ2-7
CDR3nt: TGTGCCAGCAGTACAGGACTAGCGCCCAAGCAGTACTTC
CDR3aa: CASSTGLAPKQYF

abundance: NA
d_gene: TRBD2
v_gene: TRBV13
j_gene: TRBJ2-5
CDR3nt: TGTGCCAGCAGCTTAGGCGGAGCGGGGGGGTACGAGACCCAGTACTTC
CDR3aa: CASSLGGAGGYETQYF

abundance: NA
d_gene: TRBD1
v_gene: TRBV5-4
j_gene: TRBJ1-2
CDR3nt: TGTGCCAGCAGACAGCGACAGGGTGTCGAGTATGGCTACACCTTC
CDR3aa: CASRQRQGVEYGYTF

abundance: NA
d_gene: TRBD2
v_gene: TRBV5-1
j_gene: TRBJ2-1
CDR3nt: TGCGCCAGCAGCCCAGGGACTAGCGGATACAATGAGCAGTTCTTC
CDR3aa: CASSPGTSGYNEQFF

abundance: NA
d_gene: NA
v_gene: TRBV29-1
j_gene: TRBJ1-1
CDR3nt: TGCAGCGTTGAATTGGAGGAAAGGGAAGCTTTCTTT
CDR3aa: CSVELEEREAFF

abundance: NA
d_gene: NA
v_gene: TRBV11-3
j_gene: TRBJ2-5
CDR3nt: TGTGCCAGCAGCTTAGGCGGGGTAGAAGGTGGAGAGACCCAGTACTTC
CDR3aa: CASSLGGVEGGETQYF

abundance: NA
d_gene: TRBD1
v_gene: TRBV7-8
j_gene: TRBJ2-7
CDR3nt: TGTGCCAGCAGCTTAGGGTTGGGGACAGGCCCCTACGAGCAGTACTTC
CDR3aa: CASSLGLGTGPYEQYF

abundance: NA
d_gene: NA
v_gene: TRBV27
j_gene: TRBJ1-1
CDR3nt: TGTGCCAGCAGTTTAGTAAAGGACCACTTAGCTTTCTTT
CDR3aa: CASSLVKDHLAFF

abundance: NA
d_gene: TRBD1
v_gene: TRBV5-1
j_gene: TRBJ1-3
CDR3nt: TGCGCCAGCAGCTTGGTCCCTTCTTCAACAGGGGAATCTGGAAACACCATATATTTT
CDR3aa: CASSLVPSSTGESGNTIYF

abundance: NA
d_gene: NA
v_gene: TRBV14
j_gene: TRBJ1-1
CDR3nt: TGTGCCAGCAGCCATACAGGGAACGCGTACACTGAAGCTTTCTTT
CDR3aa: CASSHTGNAYTEAFF

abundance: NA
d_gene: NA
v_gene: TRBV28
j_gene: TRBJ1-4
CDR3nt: TGTGCCACCCGGGCGGCAACTAATGAAAAACTGTTTTTT
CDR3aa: CATRAATNEKLFF